The 29 T cell receptor beta chains below come from one sample, sequenced in a study of T cell changes during pregnancy in multiple sclerosis. Data came from immunoSEQ multiplex PCR; TCRdb stores just in-frame clones and leaves some out. The data hold about 110,000 clones, with 92% observed a single time. The material was peripheral blood, obtained in the third trimester of pregnancy. Source of these receptors: a female donor with multiple sclerosis, enrolled in a pregnancy study.

The chain links TRBV7-3 to TRBJ2-1; no firm D call. Per germline, CDR1 SGHTA and CDR2 FQGTGA. The CDR3 length is 16 residues. The V gene lost 2 bases and the J gene lost 2 bases, with 13 bases spanning the gap. The DNA of the CDR3 is TGTGCCAGCAGCTTAGCGCCCATGGCGGCCTACAATGAGCAGTTCTTC. This sequence encodes CASSLAPMAAYNEQFF.

The J gene is TRBJ1-5, the V gene TRBV19, with D unclear. The CDR3 runs to 15 residues. Germline V lookup: CDR1 LNHDA, CDR2 SQIVND (reference sequence). V lost 5 bases and J lost 3, with 14 bases in between. CDR3 nucleotide sequence: TGTGCCAGTAGTTCTCAAGACTTTTTCAATCAGCCCCAGCATTTT. This translates into CASSSQDFFNQPQHF.

The chain is built from TRBV6-5 and TRBJ1-6; 7 bases line up with TRBD1. The trim removed 6 bases at V and 7 bases at J, leaving 6 bases unmatched. There are 14 residues in the CDR3. Looked up from germline, CDR1 is MNHEY and CDR2 is SVGAGI. The CDR3 DNA reads TGTGCCAGCAGACCCAGGGGGTCAAATTCACCCCTCCACTTT. As protein: CASRPRGSNSPLHF.

The rearrangement joins TRBV12-5 to TRBJ1-1; D remains unclear. CDR1 LGHNT and CDR2 FRNRAP come from the germline V gene. Deletions cut 6 bases from V and 4 bases from J, with 15 bases between. The CDR3 runs to 14 residues. CDR3 sequence (DNA): TGTGCTAGTGGCGTGGAACTCCCGGGCACTGAAGCTTTCTTT. Translating it yields CASGVELPGTEAFF. Full variable domain (outside the CDR3, taken from reference TRBV12-5 and TRBJ1-1): DARVTQTPRHKVTEMGQEVTMRCQPILGHNTVFWYRQTMMQGLELLAYFRNRAPLDDSGMPKDRFSAEMPDATLATLKIQPSEPRDSAVYFCASGVELPGTEAFFGQGTRLTVV.

This clone was recorded once. The chain links TRBV5-1 to TRBJ2-2; 8 nucleotides agree with TRBD1. This CDR3 spans 16 amino acids. The trim removed 0 bases at V and 7 bases at J, leaving 8 bases unmatched. Germline loops: CDR1 SGHRS, CDR2 YFSETQ. The CDR3 spells CASSLAPGQGLGELFF. CDR3 DNA sequence: TGCGCCAGCAGCTTGGCACCCGGACAGGGACTCGGGGAGCTGTTTTTT.

The sample holds one count of this clone. This chain uses TRBV2 with TRBJ2-1, with TRBD2 identical over 15 bases. Germline values: CDR1 SNHLY, CDR2 FYNNEI. The trim removed 6 bases at V and 10 bases at J, leaving 7 bases unmatched. This CDR3 has 15 amino acids. The CDR3 DNA reads TGTGCCAGCAGCTATGGACTAGCGGGGGGGCGAGAGCAGTTCTTC. Protein product: CASSYGLAGGREQFF.

This chain joins TRBV6-5 and TRBJ1-4, with D perhaps TRBD1 (6 bases). The CDR3 runs to 14 residues. Germline V gives CDR1 MNHEY, CDR2 SVGAGI. V was trimmed by 5 bases and J by 8 bases, leaving 15 bases between them. CDR3 protein: CASSHGPRGEKLFF. CDR3 DNA: TGTGCCAGCAGTCACGGGCCAAGGGGGGAAAAACTGTTTTTT.

The chain is built from TRBV4-1 and TRBJ2-5; 8 bases map to TRBD2. Trimming removed 2 bases from V and 4 bases from J; junction bases left unmatched: 9. Germline assignment: CDR1 MGHRA and CDR2 YSYEKL. The CDR3 is 16 residues long. Written as DNA, the CDR3 is TGCGCCAGCAGCCAATTGTTAGCGGGGCTGGGAGAGACCCAGTACTTC. Its protein is CASSQLLAGLGETQYF.

The DNA of the CDR3 is TGTGCCAGTAGGAACCGCGGGGGGCCCCAGCATTTT. It yields the protein CASRNRGGPQHF. The chain links TRBV19 to TRBJ1-5, with D possibly TRBD1 on 5 matching bases. Trimming cost V 6 bases and J 9 bases, with 12 bases left between them. Germline CDR1 and CDR2: LNHDA and SQIVND (reference sequence). CDR3 length equals 12 residues.

This chain uses TRBV28 with TRBJ1-1, with TRBD1 as a possible D gene (5 bases). The CDR3 length is 15 residues. Trimming stripped 8 bases from V and 0 bases from J, with 16 bases between. The germline V gene has CDR1 MDHEN and CDR2 SYDVKM. The CDR3 sequence: CASSGEGTMNTEAFF. The CDR3 region has the DNA TGTGCCAGCTCGGGGGAGGGAACCATGAACACTGAAGCTTTCTTT.

The V gene is TRBV30, the J gene TRBJ1-2; D perhaps matches TRBD1 (5 bases). Trimming shortened V by 2 bases and J by 6 bases, and 7 bases separated the two germline ends. This CDR3 has 11 amino acids. Per the germline V gene, CDR1 is GTSNPN and CDR2 is SVGIG (reference sequence). CDR3 DNA sequence: TGTGCCTGGAGTCCGGGGGATGGCTACACCTTC. Translated, it gives CAWSPGDGYTF.

The chain recombines TRBV30 with TRBJ1-1; D remains unclear. Germline V lookup: CDR1 GTSNPN, CDR2 SVGIG (reference sequence). Trimming took off 6 bases at V and 0 bases at J, with 2 bases between the two ends. The CDR3 is made up of 10 amino acids. DNA of the CDR3: TGTGCCTGCTTGAACACTGAAGCTTTCTTT. Encoded protein: CACLNTEAFF.

The chain couples TRBV27 to TRBJ2-1; 8 bases agree with TRBD2. CDR3 length: 15 residues. J lost 5 bases, V lost 6 bases, and 9 bases had no gene match. Per the germline V gene, CDR1 is MNHEY and CDR2 is SMNVEV (reference sequence). The CDR3 sequence: CASRRPGGPHNEQFF. The CDR3 nucleotides are TGTGCCAGCAGACGACCGGGAGGGCCTCACAATGAGCAGTTCTTC.

In its sample, this clone was seen a few times. The chain links TRBV18 to TRBJ1-5; D is undetermined. Germline V gene sequence: CDR1 KGHSH, CDR2 LQKENI. The CDR3 contains 12 residues. V gave up 4 bases and J gave up 4 bases, with 5 bases separating them. In nucleotides, the CDR3 is TGTGCCAGCTCACAAGCGAATCAGCCCCAGCATTTT. Translation gives CASSQANQPQHF.

V usage is TRBV5-6 and J usage is TRBJ1-2; a weak D match, TRBD1 (5 bases). The CDR3 covers 16 residues. V gave up 2 bases and J gave up 4 bases, with 18 bases separating them. CDR1 and CDR2 from the germline V gene are SGHDT and YYEEEE. Here the CDR3 DNA reads TGTGCCAGCAGCTTCTCGACAGCGAGGCAGGTCTATGGCTACACCTTC. Its protein is CASSFSTARQVYGYTF.

This chain uses TRBV27 with TRBJ2-7, with a tentative D call TRBD2 (5 bases). This CDR3 contains 14 residues. Germline CDR1 is MNHEY and CDR2 is SMNVEV (reference sequence). The germline V and J ends were trimmed by 8 bases and 4 bases, with 18 bases remaining between them. CDR3 DNA sequence: TGTGCCAGCGGGCGTTTGAGGGCGGAGTACGAGCAGTACTTC. This translates into CASGRLRAEYEQYF.

This rearrangement joins TRBV7-9 to TRBJ2-2, with 9 bases lining up with TRBD2. V was pared by 5 bases and J by 4 bases, with 5 bases of the junction left unmatched. The length of the CDR3 is 15 residues. CDR1 SEHNR and CDR2 FQNEAQ come from the germline V gene (reference sequence). The CDR3, as DNA: TGTGCCAGCAGCAAAGGGACTAGCAGCACCGGGGAGCTGTTTTTT. As protein: CASSKGTSSTGELFF.

The sample holds a few counts of this clone. The genes are TRBV5-1 and TRBJ1-1; possible D gene TRBD1, 5 bases. CDR1 and CDR2 from the germline V gene are SGHRS and YFSETQ. CDR3 length equals 15 residues. Trimming took off 4 bases at V and 4 bases at J, with 17 bases between the two ends. This CDR3 reads CASSPGGRAGTEAFF. The CDR3 DNA sequence: TGCGCCAGCAGCCCGGGTGGCAGGGCAGGCACTGAAGCTTTCTTT.

This chain links TRBV5-1 with TRBJ1-1; 7 nucleotides agree with TRBD1. This CDR3 contains 13 residues. Germline CDR1 SGHRS, CDR2 YFSETQ. V dropped 2 bases and J dropped 4; count of bases not matched to a gene: 2. CDR3 sequence reads: CASSFTGVTEAFF. The CDR3 DNA follows: TGCGCCAGCAGCTTCACAGGGGTCACTGAAGCTTTCTTT.

The CDR3 reads CAWSESRNYYGYTF. In DNA, the CDR3 is TGTGCCTGGAGTGAAAGTCGGAACTATTATGGCTACACCTTC. This rearrangement joins TRBV30 to TRBJ1-2; D unclear. V was shortened by 1 base and J by 5 bases, with 14 bases between the two germline ends. The CDR3 is 14 residues long. Per the germline V gene, CDR1 is GTSNPN and CDR2 is SVGIG (reference sequence).

The chain links TRBV20-1 to TRBJ1-1; D is undetermined. V lost 1 base to trimming and J lost 10 bases, with 7 bases between them. The CDR3 is 10 residues long. Germline V gene sequence: CDR1 DFQATT, CDR2 SNEGSKA (reference sequence). CDR3 residues: CSARGEGAFF. For the CDR3, the DNA is TGCAGTGCTAGAGGCGAGGGAGCTTTCTTT.

A single count supports this clone. CDR3 sequence: CASSLGLAGINEQFF. DNA for the CDR3: TGTGCCAGCAGCTTAGGGCTAGCGGGGATTAATGAGCAGTTCTTC. This chain links TRBV7-3 with TRBJ2-1; 9 positions agree with TRBD2. With V trimmed by 2 bases and J by 7 bases, 6 bases remained unmatched. This CDR3 is 15 amino acids long. Germline V gene data show CDR1 as SGHTA and CDR2 as FQGTGA.

This chain uses TRBV7-3 with TRBJ2-3; 14 nucleotides line up with TRBD2. J gave up 5 bases and V 5 bases, and 3 bases lay outside the gene matches. Looked up from germline, CDR1 is SGHTA and CDR2 is FQGTGA. CDR3 length: 15 residues. The CDR3 sequence: CASSRLAGGVDTQYF. The CDR3 region has the DNA TGTGCCAGCAGCCGACTAGCGGGAGGGGTAGATACGCAGTATTTT.

The chain carries TRBV7-9 and TRBJ2-2; weak D call: TRBD2 (6 bases). This CDR3 contains 15 residues. Germline V gives CDR1 SEHNR, CDR2 FQNEAQ (reference sequence). Deletions cut 1 base from V and 3 bases from J, with 9 bases between. CDR3 protein: CASSLVGGDTGELFF. CDR3 in DNA: TGTGCCAGCAGCTTAGTGGGAGGAGACACCGGGGAGCTGTTTTTT.

The gene calls are TRBV6-6 and TRBJ1-2; D possibly corresponds to TRBD1 (5 bases). The CDR3 has 14 residues. Germline V gene sequence: CDR1 MNHNY, CDR2 SVGAGI (reference sequence). V dropped 6 bases and J dropped 8 bases, with 19 bases sitting between them. The CDR3 loop reads CASSPSPGRGGYTF. CDR3 in DNA: TGTGCCAGCAGCCCATCCCCAGGGAGGGGCGGCTACACCTTC.

This chain uses TRBV7-8 with TRBJ1-1; D is unclear. In germline, CDR1 is SGHVS, CDR2 FQNEAQ. There are 15 residues in the CDR3. V lost 1 base and J lost 5, with 14 bases in between. This CDR3 reads CASSLVQVVRTEAFF. The CDR3 DNA reads TGTGCCAGCAGCTTAGTTCAGGTGGTTAGGACTGAAGCTTTCTTT.

The chain carries TRBV5-1 and TRBJ2-1; 8 bases are shared with TRBD2. V was clipped by 1 base and J by 6 bases; unmatched bases: 3. This CDR3 comprises 14 residues. CDR1 is SGHRS and CDR2 is YFSETQ in the germline V gene. As DNA, the CDR3 is TGCGCCAGCAGCTTGACTGCGGGGGGCAATGAGCAGTTCTTC. Translation gives CASSLTAGGNEQFF. Full variable domain (remainder filled in from reference TRBV5-1 and TRBJ2-1): KAGVTQTPRYLIKTRGQQVTLSCSPISGHRSVSWYQQTPGQGLQFLFEYFSETQRNKGNFPGRFSGRQFSNSRSEMNVSTLELGDSALYLCASSLTAGGNEQFFGPGTRLTVL.

The rearrangement links TRBV18 to TRBJ2-7; TRBD1 aligns across 9 bases. CDR1 and CDR2 from the germline V gene are KGHSH and LQKENI. The CDR3 length is 14 residues. Germline trimming cut 0 bases from V and 3 bases from J; bases unmatched to any gene: 0. The CDR3 coding sequence is TGTGCCAGCTCACCACCGACAGGGGGCTACGAGCAGTACTTC. Its protein is CASSPPTGGYEQYF. Combining the CDR3 with reference TRBV18 and TRBJ2-7 gives the whole variable domain NAGVMQNPRHLVRRRGQEARLRCSPMKGHSHVYWYRQLPEEGLKFMVYLQKENIIDESGMPKERFSAEFPKEGPSILRIQQVVRGDSAAYFCASSPPTGGYEQYFGPGTRLTVT.

This sequence joins TRBV25-1 and TRBJ1-2, with D perhaps TRBD1 (5 bases). This CDR3 is 13 amino acids long. The germline CDR1 and CDR2 sequences are MGHDK and SYGVNS. Trimming pared 6 bases from V and 6 bases from J, leaving 14 bases between. CDR3 residues: CASSRDPGDGYTF. The CDR3 nucleotides read TGTGCCAGCAGCAGGGACCCGGGGGATGGCTACACCTTC.